This T cell receptor beta chain was observed in a study of control samples from healthy donors and cancer patients. This CDR3 is 13 amino acids long. Trimming stripped 2 bases from V and 9 bases from J, with 12 bases between. The germline CDR1 and CDR2 sequences are MNHEY and SMNVEV (reference sequence). Profiling relied on immunoSEQ multiplex PCR, and the TCRdb table lists in-frame clones only, not all of them. Among some 150,000 clones, 90% to 95% were seen once, and the ten largest hold about 5.6%. The source material was blood. This clonotype was obtained from a man aged 35-49 years in good health. The chain joins TRBV27 to TRBJ2-3; tentative D call: TRBD1 (5 bases). The CDR3 sequence is CASSLGATGTQYF. The CDR3 region has the DNA TGTGCCAGCAGTTTAGGGGCCACCGGCACGCAGTATTTT.